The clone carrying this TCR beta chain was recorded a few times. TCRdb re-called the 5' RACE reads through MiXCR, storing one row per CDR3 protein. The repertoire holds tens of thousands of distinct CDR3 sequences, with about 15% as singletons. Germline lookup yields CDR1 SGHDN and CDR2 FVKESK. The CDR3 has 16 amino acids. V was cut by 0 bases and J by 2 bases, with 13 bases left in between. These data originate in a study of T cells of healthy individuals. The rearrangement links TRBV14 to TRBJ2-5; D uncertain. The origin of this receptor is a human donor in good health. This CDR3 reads CASSQDHLGFQETQYF. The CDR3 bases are TGTGCCAGCAGCCAAGATCACCTGGGCTTTCAAGAGACCCAGTACTTC. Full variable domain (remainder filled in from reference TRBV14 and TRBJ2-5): EAGVTQFPSHSVIEKGQTVTLRCDPISGHDNLYWYRRVMGKEIKFLLHFVKESKQDESGMPNNRFLAERTGGTYSTLKVQPAELEDSGVYFCASSQDHLGFQETQYFGPGTRLLVL.